This TCR beta chain was profiled in a study of cytomegalovirus exposure and HLA in healthy donors. The PCR made use of 60 Vbeta and 13 Jbeta primers. Measured with immunoSEQ multiplex PCR; TCRdb has only the in-frame clones, and not every one. This sample has tens of thousands of clones, with just over 70% found just once. This clone was recorded a few times. Its antigen is not identified. Study results and limitations: The number of N-insertions in an Asian-associated ancestry cluster was reportedly below the 666-donor mean in a later analysis.

The receptor comes from a man in his fifties or sixties in good health and CMV-seronegative. Sequenced sample: PBMCs.

CDR3 sequence: CASGGAWRGDYNEQFF. Here the CDR3 DNA reads TGTGCCAGTGGGGGGGCGTGGCGGGGGGACTACAATGAGCAGTTCTTC. The chain links TRBV19 to TRBJ2-1; 8 nucleotides match TRBD2. The CDR3 extends over 16 amino acids. Looked up from germline, CDR1 is LNHDA and CDR2 is SQIVND (reference sequence). The V segment lost 8 bases and the J segment 3 bases; nucleotides outside the gene matches: 12.